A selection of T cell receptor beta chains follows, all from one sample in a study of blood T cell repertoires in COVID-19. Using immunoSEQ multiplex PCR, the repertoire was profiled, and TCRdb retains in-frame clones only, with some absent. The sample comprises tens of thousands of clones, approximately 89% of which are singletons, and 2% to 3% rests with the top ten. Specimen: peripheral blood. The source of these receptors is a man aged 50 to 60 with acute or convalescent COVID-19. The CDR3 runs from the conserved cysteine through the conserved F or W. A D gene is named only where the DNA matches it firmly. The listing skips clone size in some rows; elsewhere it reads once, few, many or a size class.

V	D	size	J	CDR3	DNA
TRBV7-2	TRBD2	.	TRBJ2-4	CASSDTSVQYF	TGTGCCAGCAGCGACACTAGCGTTCAGTACTTC
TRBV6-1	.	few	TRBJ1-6	CASSEGLRVHF	TGTGCCAGCAGTGAGGGACTAAGGGTTCACTTT
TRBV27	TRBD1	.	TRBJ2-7	CASSLLGGAYEQYF	TGTGCCAGCAGTTTGTTAGGGGGCGCTTACGAGCAGTACTTC
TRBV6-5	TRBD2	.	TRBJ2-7	CASSSIAGGPEKEQYF	TGTGCCAGCAGTTCCATAGCGGGAGGGCCTGAGAAAGAGCAGTACTTC
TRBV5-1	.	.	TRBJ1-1	CASSLERGAEAFF	TGCGCCAGCAGCTTGGAGCGGGGCGCTGAAGCTTTCTTT
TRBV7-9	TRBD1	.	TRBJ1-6	CASSATDRVVDSPLHF	TGTGCCAGCAGCGCGACGGACAGGGTGGTTGATTCACCCCTCCACTTT
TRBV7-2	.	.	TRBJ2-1	CASSLVRGTYNEQFF	TGTGCCAGCAGCTTAGTGCGGGGCACCTACAATGAGCAGTTCTTC
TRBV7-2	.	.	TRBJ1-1	CASSLDRGTEAFF	TGTGCCAGCAGCTTAGACCGGGGCACTGAAGCTTTCTTT
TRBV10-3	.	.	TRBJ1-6	CAISRADGESPLHF	TGTGCCATCAGTAGGGCCGACGGGGAATCACCCCTCCACTTT
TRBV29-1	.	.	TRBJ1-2	CSVEPGGHGYTF	TGCAGCGTTGAACCCGGGGGACATGGCTACACCTTC
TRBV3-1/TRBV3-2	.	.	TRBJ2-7	CASSQEVGQSSYEQYF	TGTGCCAGCAGCCAAGAAGTAGGACAGAGCTCCTACGAGCAGTACTTC
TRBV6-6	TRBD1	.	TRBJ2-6	CASSPTDRGSGANVLTF	TGTGCCAGCAGTCCGACGGACAGGGGCTCTGGGGCCAACGTCCTGACTTTC
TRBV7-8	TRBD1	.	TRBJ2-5	CASSAWTGGETQYF	TGTGCCAGCAGCGCATGGACAGGGGGGGAGACCCAGTACTTC
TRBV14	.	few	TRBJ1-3	CASSRDYSGNTIYF	TGTGCCAGCAGCCGGGACTATTCTGGAAACACCATATATTTT
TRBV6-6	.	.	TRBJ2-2	CATRRGQSTGELFF	TGTGCCACTAGGAGGGGGCAGAGCACCGGGGAGCTGTTTTTT
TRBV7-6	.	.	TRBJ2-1	CASSPPLSNEQFF	TGTGCCAGCAGCCCCCCTTTGAGTAATGAGCAGTTCTTC
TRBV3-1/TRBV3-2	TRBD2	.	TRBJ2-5	CASSQGKLAGAKETQYF	TGTGCCAGCAGCCAAGGAAAGCTAGCGGGGGCCAAGGAGACCCAGTACTTC
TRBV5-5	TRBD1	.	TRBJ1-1	CASSLVRGPVREAFF	TGTGCCAGCAGCTTGGTCAGGGGGCCTGTTCGTGAAGCTTTCTTT
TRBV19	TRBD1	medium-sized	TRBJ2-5	CASGGVRTGSETQYF	TGTGCCAGTGGCGGTGTGCGGACAGGGAGTGAGACCCAGTACTTC
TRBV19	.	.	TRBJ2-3	CASSLRTDTQYF	TGTGCCAGTAGTCTAAGAACAGATACGCAGTATTTT
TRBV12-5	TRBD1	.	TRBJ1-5	CASGLVLATGDHQPQHF	TGTGCTAGTGGTTTGGTTTTAGCGACAGGGGATCATCAGCCCCAGCATTTT
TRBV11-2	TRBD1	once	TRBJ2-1	CASSSGQIPNNAQFF	TGTGCCAGCAGCTCGGGACAGATACCTAACAATGCGCAGTTCTTC
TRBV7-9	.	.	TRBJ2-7	CASSYGVAAEQYF	TGTGCCAGCAGCTACGGTGTAGCGGCCGAGCAGTACTTC
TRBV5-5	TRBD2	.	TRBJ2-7	CASSLVTSGGGYEQYF	TGTGCCAGCAGCTTGGTAACTAGCGGGGGAGGATACGAGCAGTACTTC
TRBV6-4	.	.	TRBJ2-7	CASSEWAGNEQYF	TGTGCCAGCAGTGAATGGGCAGGGAACGAGCAGTACTTC
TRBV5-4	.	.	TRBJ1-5	CASSFQMEPQHF	TGTGCCAGCAGCTTTCAGATGGAGCCCCAGCATTTT
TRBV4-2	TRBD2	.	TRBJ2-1	CASSQGLAGVSYNEQFF	TGTGCCAGCAGCCAAGGACTAGCGGGAGTCTCCTACAATGAGCAGTTCTTC
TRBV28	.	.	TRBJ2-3	CASSGKGGGTDTQYF	TGTGCCAGCAGTGGGAAGGGGGGGGGCACAGATACGCAGTATTTT
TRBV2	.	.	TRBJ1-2	CASSEGGRGTRYGYTF	TGTGCCAGCAGTGAAGGGGGGAGGGGCACACGCTATGGCTACACCTTC